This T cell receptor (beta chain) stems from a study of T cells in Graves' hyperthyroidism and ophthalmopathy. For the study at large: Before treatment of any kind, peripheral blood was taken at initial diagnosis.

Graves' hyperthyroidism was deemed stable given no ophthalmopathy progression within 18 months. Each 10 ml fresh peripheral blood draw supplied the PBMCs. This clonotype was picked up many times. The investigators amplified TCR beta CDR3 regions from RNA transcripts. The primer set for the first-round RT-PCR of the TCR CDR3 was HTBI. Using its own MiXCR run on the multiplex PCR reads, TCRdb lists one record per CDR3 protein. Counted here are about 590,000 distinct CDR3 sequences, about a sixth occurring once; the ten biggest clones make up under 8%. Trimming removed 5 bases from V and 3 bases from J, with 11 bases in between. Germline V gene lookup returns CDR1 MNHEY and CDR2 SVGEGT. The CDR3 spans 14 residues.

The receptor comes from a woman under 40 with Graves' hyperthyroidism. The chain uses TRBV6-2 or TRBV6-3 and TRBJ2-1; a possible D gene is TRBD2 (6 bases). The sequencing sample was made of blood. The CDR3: CASSNGGNYNEQFF. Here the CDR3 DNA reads TGTGCCAGCAGTAACGGCGGGAACTACAATGAGCAGTTCTTC.